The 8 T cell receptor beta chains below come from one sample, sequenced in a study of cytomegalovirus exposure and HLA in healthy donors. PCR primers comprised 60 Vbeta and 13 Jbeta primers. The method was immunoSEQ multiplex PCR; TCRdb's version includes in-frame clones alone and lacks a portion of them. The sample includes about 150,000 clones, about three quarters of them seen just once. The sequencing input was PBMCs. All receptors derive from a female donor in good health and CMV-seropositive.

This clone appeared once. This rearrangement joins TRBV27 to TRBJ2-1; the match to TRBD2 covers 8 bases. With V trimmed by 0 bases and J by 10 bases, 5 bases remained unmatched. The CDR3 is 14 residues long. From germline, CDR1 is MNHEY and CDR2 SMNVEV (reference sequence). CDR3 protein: CASSLSSGAWEQFF. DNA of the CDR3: TGTGCCAGCAGTTTATCTAGCGGGGCGTGGGAGCAGTTCTTC.

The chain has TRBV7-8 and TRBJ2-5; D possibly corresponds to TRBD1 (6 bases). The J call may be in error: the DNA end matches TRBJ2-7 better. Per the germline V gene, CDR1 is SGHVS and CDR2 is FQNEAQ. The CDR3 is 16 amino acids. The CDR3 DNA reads TGTGCCAGCAGCTCCCCCCAAACAGGGCATTCCTACGAGCAGTACTTC. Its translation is CASSSPQTGHSYEQYF.

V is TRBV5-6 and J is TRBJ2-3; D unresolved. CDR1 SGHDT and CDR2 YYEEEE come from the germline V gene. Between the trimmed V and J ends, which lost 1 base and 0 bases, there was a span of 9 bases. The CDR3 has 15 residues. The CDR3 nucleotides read TGTGCCAGCAGCTTGTACTATGAAAGCACAGATACGCAGTATTTT. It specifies CASSLYYESTDTQYF.

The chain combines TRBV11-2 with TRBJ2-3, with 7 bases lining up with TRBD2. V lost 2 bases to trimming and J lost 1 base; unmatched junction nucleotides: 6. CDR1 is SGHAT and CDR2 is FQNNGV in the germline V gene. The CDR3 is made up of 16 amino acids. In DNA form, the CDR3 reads TGTGCCAGCAGCTTATTCCGCGGGAGTGGCACAGATACGCAGTATTTT. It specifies CASSLFRGSGTDTQYF.

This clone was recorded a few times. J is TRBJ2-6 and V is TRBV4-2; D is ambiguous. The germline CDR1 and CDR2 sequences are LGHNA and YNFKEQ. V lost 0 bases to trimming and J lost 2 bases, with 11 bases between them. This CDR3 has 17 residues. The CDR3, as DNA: TGTGCCAGCAGCCAAGACCGAGGTGAGGCTGGGGCCAACGTCCTGACTTTC. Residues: CASSQDRGEAGANVLTF.

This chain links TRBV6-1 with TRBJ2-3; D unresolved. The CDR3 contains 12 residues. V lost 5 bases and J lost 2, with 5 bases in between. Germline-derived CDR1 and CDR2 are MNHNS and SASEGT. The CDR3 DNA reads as TGTGCCAGCAGTTCTACCACAGATACGCAGTATTTT. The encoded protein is CASSSTTDTQYF.

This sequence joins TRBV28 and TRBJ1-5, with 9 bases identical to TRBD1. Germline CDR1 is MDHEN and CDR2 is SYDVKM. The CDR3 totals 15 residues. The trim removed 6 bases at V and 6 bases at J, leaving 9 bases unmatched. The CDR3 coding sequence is TGTGCCAGCAGCCCCACAGGGGGCGCATCTCAGCCCCAGCATTTT. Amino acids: CASSPTGGASQPQHF.

The CDR3 nucleotides are TGTGCCAGCTCACCATTTTCAGGGTCCCAAGAGACCCAGTACTTC. The encoded protein is CASSPFSGSQETQYF. The chain carries TRBV18 and TRBJ2-5, with D perhaps matching TRBD1 (5 bases). Trimming took off 2 bases at V and 1 base at J, with 11 bases between the two ends. CDR1 and CDR2 (germline): KGHSH, LQKENI. The CDR3 loop spans 15 amino acids. Drawing the rest from reference TRBV18 and TRBJ2-5, the complete variable domain is NAGVMQNPRHLVRRRGQEARLRCSPMKGHSHVYWYRQLPEEGLKFMVYLQKENIIDESGMPKERFSAEFPKEGPSILRIQQVVRGDSAAYFCASSPFSGSQETQYFGPGTRLLVL.